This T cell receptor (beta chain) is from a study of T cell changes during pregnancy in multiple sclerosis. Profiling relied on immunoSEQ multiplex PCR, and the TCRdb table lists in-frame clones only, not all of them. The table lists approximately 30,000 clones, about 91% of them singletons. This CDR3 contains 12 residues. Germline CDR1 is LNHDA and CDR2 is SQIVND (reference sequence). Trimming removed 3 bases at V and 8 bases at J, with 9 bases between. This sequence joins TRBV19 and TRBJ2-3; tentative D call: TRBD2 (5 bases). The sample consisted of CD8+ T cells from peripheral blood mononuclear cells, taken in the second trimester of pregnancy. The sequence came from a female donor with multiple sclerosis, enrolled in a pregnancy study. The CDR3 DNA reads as TGTGCCAGTAGTATTCTGGCGGGTACGCAGTATTTT. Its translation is CASSILAGTQYF.